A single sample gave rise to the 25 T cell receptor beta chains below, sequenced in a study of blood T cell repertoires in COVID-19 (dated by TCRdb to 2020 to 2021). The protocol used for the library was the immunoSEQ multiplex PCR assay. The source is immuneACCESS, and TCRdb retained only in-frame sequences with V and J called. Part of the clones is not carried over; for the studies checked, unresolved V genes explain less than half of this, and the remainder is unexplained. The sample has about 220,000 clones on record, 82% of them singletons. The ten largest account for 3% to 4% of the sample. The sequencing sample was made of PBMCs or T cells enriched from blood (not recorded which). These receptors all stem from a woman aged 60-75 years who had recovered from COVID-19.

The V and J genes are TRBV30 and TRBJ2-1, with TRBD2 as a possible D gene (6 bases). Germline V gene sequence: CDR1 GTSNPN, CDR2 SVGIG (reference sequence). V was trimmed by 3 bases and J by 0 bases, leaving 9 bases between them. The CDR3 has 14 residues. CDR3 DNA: TGTGCCTGGAGCGCGGGAAGCTCCTACAATGAGCAGTTCTTC. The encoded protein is CAWSAGSSYNEQFF.

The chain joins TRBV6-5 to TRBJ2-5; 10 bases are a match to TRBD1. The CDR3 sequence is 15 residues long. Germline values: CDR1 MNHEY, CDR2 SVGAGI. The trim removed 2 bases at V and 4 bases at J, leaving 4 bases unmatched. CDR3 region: CASSYAGQGVETQYF. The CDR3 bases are TGTGCCAGCAGTTACGCAGGACAGGGGGTAGAGACCCAGTACTTC.

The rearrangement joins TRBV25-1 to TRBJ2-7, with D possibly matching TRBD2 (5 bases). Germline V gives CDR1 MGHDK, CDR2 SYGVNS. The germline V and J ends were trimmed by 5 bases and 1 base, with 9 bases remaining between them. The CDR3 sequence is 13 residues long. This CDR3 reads CASSRLPSYEQYF. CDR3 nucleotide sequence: TGTGCCAGCAGTAGACTACCATCCTACGAGCAGTACTTC.

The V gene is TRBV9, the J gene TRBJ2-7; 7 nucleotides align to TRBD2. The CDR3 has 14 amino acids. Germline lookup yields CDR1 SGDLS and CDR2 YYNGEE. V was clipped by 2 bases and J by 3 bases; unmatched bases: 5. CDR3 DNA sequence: TGTGCCAGCAGCGTTTCAACGGGGGGCTACGAGCAGTACTTC. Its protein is CASSVSTGGYEQYF.

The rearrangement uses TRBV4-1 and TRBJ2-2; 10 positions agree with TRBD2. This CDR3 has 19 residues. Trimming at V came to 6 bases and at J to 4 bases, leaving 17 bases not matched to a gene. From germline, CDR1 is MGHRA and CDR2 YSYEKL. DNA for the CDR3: TGCGCCAGCAGTCCTAGGGCCAGCGGGAGGGCCGTCGGCACCGGGGAGCTGTTTTTT. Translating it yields CASSPRASGRAVGTGELFF.

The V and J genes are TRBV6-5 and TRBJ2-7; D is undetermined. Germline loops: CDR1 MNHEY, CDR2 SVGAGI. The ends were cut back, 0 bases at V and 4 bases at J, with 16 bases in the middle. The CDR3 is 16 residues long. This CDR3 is CASSYSSGRRPYEQYF. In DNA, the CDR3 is TGTGCCAGCAGTTACTCGAGTGGGCGAAGACCTTACGAGCAGTACTTC.

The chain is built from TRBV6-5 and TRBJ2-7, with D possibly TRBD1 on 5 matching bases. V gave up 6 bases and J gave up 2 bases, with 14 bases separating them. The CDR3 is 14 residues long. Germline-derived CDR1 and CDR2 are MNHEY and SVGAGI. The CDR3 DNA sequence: TGTGCCAGCAGCCAGCAGGGTTGGCCCTACGAGCAGTACTTC. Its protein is CASSQQGWPYEQYF.

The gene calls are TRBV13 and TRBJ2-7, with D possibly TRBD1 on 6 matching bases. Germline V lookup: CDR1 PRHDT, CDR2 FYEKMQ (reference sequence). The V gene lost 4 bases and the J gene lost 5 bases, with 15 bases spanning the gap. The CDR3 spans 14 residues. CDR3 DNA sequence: TGTGCCAGCAGCTCTTTACTACAGGGCCACGAGCAGTACTTC. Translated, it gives CASSSLLQGHEQYF.

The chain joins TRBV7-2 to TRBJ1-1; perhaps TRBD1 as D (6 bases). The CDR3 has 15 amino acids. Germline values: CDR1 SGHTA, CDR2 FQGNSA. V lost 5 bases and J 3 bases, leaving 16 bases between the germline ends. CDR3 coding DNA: TGTGCCAGCAGCCCCTTACAGGGATGGGACACTGAAGCTTTCTTT. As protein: CASSPLQGWDTEAFF.

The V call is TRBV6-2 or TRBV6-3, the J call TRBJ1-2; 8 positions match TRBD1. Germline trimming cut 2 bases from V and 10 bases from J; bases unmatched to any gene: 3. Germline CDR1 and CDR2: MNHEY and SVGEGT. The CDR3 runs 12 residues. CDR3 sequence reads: CASSYGDRPYTF. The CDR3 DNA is TGTGCCAGCAGTTACGGGGACAGGCCCTACACCTTC.

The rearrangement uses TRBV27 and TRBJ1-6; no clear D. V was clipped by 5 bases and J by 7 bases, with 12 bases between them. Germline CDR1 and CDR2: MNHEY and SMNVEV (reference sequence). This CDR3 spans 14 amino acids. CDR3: CASSPGLENSPLHF. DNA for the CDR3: TGTGCCAGCAGTCCCGGTCTGGAGAATTCACCCCTCCACTTT.

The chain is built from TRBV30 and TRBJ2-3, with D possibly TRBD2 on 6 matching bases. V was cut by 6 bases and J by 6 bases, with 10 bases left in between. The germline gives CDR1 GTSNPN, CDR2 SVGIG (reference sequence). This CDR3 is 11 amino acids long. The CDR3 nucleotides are TGTGCCTGCAAGGAGGGGGATACGCAGTATTTT. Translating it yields CACKEGDTQYF.

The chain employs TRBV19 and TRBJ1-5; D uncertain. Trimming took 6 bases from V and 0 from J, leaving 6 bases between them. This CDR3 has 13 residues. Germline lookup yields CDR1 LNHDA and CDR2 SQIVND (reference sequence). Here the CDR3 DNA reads TGTGCCAGTAGCAGTAATAGCAATCAGCCCCAGCATTTT. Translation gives CASSSNSNQPQHF. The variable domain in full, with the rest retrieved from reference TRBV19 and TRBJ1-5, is DGGITQSPKYLFRKEGQNVTLSCEQNLNHDAMYWYRQDPGQGLRLIYYSQIVNDFQKGDIAEGYSVSREKKESFPLTVTSAQKNPTAFYLCASSSNSNQPQHFGDGTRLSIL.

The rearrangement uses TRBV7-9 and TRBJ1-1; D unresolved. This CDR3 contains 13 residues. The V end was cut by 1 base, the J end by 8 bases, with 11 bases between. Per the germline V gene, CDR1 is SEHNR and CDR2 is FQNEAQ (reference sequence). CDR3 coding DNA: TGTGCCAGCAGCTTAGGCCCCCAGGCCGAAGCTTTCTTT. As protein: CASSLGPQAEAFF.

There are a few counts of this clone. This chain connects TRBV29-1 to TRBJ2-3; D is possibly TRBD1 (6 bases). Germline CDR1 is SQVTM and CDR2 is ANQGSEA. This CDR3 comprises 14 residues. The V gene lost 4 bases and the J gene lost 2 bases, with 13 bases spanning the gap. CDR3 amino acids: CSVARGTHTDTQYF. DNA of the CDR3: TGCAGCGTTGCTAGGGGGACCCACACAGATACGCAGTATTTT.

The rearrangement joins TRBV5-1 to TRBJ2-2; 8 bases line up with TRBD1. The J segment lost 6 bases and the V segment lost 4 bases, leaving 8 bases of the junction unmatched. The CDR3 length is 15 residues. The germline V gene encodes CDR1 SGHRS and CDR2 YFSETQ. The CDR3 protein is CASSPDRALAGELFF. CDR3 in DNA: TGCGCCAGCAGCCCGGACAGGGCTCTCGCCGGGGAGCTGTTTTTT.

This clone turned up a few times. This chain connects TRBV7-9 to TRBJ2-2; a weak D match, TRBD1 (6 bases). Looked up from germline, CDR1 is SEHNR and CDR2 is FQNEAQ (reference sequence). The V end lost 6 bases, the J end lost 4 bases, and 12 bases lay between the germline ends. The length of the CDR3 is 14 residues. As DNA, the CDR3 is TGTGCCAGCAGGCCACAGGGTCCCACCGGGGAGCTGTTTTTT. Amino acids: CASRPQGPTGELFF.

The CDR3 sequence: CASSLSSQGDSPLHF. DNA of the CDR3: TGCGCCAGCAGCTTATCTAGCCAGGGGGATTCACCCCTCCACTTT. The chain recombines TRBV5-1 with TRBJ1-6, with TRBD1 matching 7 bases. CDR3 length: 15 amino acids. In germline, CDR1 is SGHRS, CDR2 YFSETQ. The V segment lost 2 bases and the J segment 8 bases; nucleotides outside the gene matches: 7. Filled out from reference TRBV5-1 and TRBJ1-6, the complete variable domain reads KAGVTQTPRYLIKTRGQQVTLSCSPISGHRSVSWYQQTPGQGLQFLFEYFSETQRNKGNFPGRFSGRQFSNSRSEMNVSTLELGDSALYLCASSLSSQGDSPLHFGNGTRLTVT.

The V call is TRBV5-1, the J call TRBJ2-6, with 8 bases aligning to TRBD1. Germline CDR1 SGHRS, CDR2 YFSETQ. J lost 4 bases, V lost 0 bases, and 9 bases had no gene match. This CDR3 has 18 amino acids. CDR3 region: CASSLVPGGSSGANVLTF. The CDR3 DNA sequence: TGCGCCAGCAGCTTGGTTCCAGGGGGCAGTTCCGGGGCCAACGTCCTGACTTTC.

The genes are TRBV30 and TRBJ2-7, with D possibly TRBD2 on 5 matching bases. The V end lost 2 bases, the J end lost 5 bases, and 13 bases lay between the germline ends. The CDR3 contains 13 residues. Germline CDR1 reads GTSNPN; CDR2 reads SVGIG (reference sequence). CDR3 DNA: TGTGCCTGGAGTCCCGGGATGATGGACGAGCAGTACTTC. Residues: CAWSPGMMDEQYF.

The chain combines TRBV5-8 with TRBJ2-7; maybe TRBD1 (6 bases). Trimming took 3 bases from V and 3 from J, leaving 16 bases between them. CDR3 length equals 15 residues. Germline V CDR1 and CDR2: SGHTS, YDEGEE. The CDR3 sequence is CASSSSGHPNYEQYF. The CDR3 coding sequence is TGTGCCAGCAGCTCCTCGGGACACCCTAACTACGAGCAGTACTTC.

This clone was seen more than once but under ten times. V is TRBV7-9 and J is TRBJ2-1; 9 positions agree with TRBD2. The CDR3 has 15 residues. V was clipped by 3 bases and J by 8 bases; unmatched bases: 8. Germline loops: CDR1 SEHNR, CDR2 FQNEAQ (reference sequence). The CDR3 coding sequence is TGTGCCAGCAGCTTTGATCTAGCGGGGCTGTATGAGCAGTTCTTC. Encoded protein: CASSFDLAGLYEQFF.

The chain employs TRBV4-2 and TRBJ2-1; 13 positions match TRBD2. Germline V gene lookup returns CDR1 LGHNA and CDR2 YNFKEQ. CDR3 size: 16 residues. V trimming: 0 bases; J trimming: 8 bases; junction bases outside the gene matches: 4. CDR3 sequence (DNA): TGTGCCAGCAGCCAAGATGAACTAGCGGGAGGGCATGAGCAGTTCTTC. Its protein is CASSQDELAGGHEQFF.

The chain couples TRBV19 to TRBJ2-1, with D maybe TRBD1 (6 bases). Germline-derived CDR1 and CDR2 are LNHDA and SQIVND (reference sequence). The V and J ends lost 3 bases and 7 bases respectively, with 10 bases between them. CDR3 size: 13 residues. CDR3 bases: TGTGCCAGTAGTATCCCACAGGGAAATGAGCAGTTCTTC. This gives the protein CASSIPQGNEQFF. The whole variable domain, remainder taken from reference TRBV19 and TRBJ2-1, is DGGITQSPKYLFRKEGQNVTLSCEQNLNHDAMYWYRQDPGQGLRLIYYSQIVNDFQKGDIAEGYSVSREKKESFPLTVTSAQKNPTAFYLCASSIPQGNEQFFGPGTRLTVL.

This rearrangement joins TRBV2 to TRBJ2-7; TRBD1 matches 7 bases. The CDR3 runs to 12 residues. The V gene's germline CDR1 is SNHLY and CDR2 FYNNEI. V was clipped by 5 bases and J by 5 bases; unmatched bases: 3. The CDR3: CASSYDRDEQYF. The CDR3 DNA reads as TGTGCCAGCAGTTATGACAGGGACGAGCAGTACTTC.